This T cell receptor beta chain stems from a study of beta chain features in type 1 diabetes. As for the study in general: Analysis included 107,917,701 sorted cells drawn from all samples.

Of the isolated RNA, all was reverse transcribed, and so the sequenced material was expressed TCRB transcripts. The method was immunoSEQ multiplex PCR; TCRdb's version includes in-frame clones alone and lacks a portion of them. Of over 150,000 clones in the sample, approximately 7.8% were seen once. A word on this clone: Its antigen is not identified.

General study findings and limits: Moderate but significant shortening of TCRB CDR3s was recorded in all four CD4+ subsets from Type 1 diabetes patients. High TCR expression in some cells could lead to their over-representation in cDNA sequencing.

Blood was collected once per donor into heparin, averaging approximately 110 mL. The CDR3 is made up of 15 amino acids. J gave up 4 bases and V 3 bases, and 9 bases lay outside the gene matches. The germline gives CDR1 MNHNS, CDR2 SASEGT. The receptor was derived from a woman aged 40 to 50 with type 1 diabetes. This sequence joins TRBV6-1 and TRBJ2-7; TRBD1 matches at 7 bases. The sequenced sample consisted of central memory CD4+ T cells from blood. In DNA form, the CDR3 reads TGTGCCAGCAGTGAGTCCGGGACAGTTTCTTACGAGCAGTACTTC. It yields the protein CASSESGTVSYEQYF.